These 11 T cell receptor beta chains were sequenced from one sample in a study of blood T cell repertoires in COVID-19. Sequencing used immunoSEQ multiplex PCR; TCRdb keeps in-frame clones, though not all of them. The sample has approximately 150,000 clones, 87% seen once; the top ten hold around 6.1%. The sequencing sample was made of peripheral blood. These TCRs come from a man at least 80 years old with acute or convalescent COVID-19.

The rearrangement uses TRBV2 and TRBJ2-5; 8 bases are shared with TRBD2. The trim removed 4 bases at V and 5 bases at J, leaving 9 bases unmatched. This CDR3 has 15 amino acids. CDR1 is SNHLY and CDR2 is FYNNEI in the germline V gene. The CDR3 bases are TGTGCCAGCAGTGCAACGGGGGGGGTTCAGGAGACCCAGTACTTC. It is translated as CASSATGGVQETQYF.

Only a few counts were recorded for this clone. V is TRBV10-1 and J is TRBJ2-1; no clear D. Germline CDR1 reads WNHNN; CDR2 reads SYGVQD (reference sequence). CDR3 length: 13 residues. The V end lost 4 bases, the J end lost 7 bases, and 11 bases lay between the germline ends. In nucleotides, the CDR3 is TGCGCCAGCAGTGGGTCCGCCCAGAATGAGCAGTTCTTC. It is translated as CASSGSAQNEQFF.

The rearrangement uses TRBV2 and TRBJ2-6; D is possibly TRBD2 (6 bases). V shed 6 bases and J shed 2 bases, with 11 bases lying between them. The CDR3 contains 15 residues. Germline CDR1 and CDR2: SNHLY and FYNNEI. Written as DNA, the CDR3 is TGTGCCAGCAGGGGGACTGCTGCTGGGGCCAACGTCCTGACTTTC. Protein: CASRGTAAGANVLTF.

This clone was detected once. The V and J genes are TRBV12-3 or TRBV12-4 and TRBJ2-5, with D hard to call. The CDR3 loop spans 12 amino acids. Trimming stripped 6 bases from V and 2 bases from J, with 7 bases between. The CDR3 coding sequence is TGTGCCAGCAGATTCACACAAGAGACCCAGTACTTC. Residues: CASRFTQETQYF.

The V gene is TRBV3-1 (or the pseudogene TRBV3-2), the J gene TRBJ1-1; D remains unclear. V lost 4 bases to trimming and J lost 3 bases, with 12 bases between them. This CDR3 spans 14 amino acids. The germline gives CDR1 LGHDT, CDR2 YNNKEL (reference sequence). CDR3 loop: CASSRSGSDTEAFF. The CDR3 nucleotides are TGTGCCAGCAGCCGTTCGGGAAGTGACACTGAAGCTTTCTTT.

This chain connects TRBV11-2 to TRBJ1-6; 7 bases agree with TRBD1. V gave up 5 bases and J gave up 8 bases; unmatched junction bases: 15. The CDR3 is 17 amino acids. Germline loops: CDR1 SGHAT, CDR2 FQNNGV. CDR3 coding DNA: TGTGCCAGCAGCCTCTCCTCGCTAGGGGGCGTCCATTCACCCCTCCACTTT. Translating gives CASSLSSLGGVHSPLHF. Full variable domain (outside the CDR3, taken from reference TRBV11-2 and TRBJ1-6): EAGVAQSPRYKIIEKRQSVAFWCNPISGHATLYWYQQILGQGPKLLIQFQNNGVVDDSQLPKDRFSAERLKGVDSTLKIQPAKLEDSAVYLCASSLSSLGGVHSPLHFGNGTRLTVT.

The gene calls are TRBV11-2 and TRBJ1-5; the D is unclear. Germline V lookup: CDR1 SGHAT, CDR2 FQNNGV. V lost 8 bases and J 7 bases, leaving 15 bases between the germline ends. The CDR3 consists of 13 residues. CDR3 sequence (DNA): TGTGCCAGCTCTTGGGGAGTAGGCCAGCCCCAGCATTTT. Its translation: CASSWGVGQPQHF.

CDR3: CASSATGTGGGEQYF. The DNA for the CDR3 is TGCGCCAGCAGCGCCACCGGGACAGGGGGTGGCGAGCAGTACTTC. This chain joins TRBV5-1 and TRBJ2-7, with 11 positions matching TRBD1. The V gene's germline CDR1 is SGHRS and CDR2 YFSETQ. The CDR3 loop spans 15 amino acids. Trimming removed 4 bases from V and 6 bases from J; junction bases left unmatched: 9.

The J gene is TRBJ2-5, the V gene TRBV19; 9 bases are a match to TRBD1. V dropped 6 bases and J dropped 2; count of bases not matched to a gene: 7. In germline, CDR1 is LNHDA, CDR2 SQIVND (reference sequence). The CDR3 extends over 15 amino acids. The CDR3 loop reads CASSDGGQGQETQYF. CDR3 DNA: TGTGCCAGTAGCGATGGGGGACAGGGACAAGAGACCCAGTACTTC.

The rearrangement links TRBV19 to TRBJ1-1; tentative D call: TRBD1 (6 bases). CDR3 length: 16 amino acids. Germline CDR1 and CDR2: LNHDA and SQIVND (reference sequence). The germline V and J ends were trimmed by 5 bases and 0 bases, with 16 bases remaining between them. CDR3 sequence (DNA): TGTGCCAGTAGTGCTACAGGGAAAGGGGTGAACACTGAAGCTTTCTTT. Its protein is CASSATGKGVNTEAFF.

This clone has just a few counts. The chain links TRBV2 to TRBJ1-2, with D perhaps matching TRBD1 (6 bases). The CDR3 is made up of 15 amino acids. V shed 6 bases and J shed 0 bases, with 14 bases lying between them. Germline-derived CDR1 and CDR2 are SNHLY and FYNNEI. This CDR3 reads CASSQNRDTNYGYTF. The CDR3 DNA reads TGTGCCAGCAGCCAAAACAGGGACACTAACTATGGCTACACCTTC.